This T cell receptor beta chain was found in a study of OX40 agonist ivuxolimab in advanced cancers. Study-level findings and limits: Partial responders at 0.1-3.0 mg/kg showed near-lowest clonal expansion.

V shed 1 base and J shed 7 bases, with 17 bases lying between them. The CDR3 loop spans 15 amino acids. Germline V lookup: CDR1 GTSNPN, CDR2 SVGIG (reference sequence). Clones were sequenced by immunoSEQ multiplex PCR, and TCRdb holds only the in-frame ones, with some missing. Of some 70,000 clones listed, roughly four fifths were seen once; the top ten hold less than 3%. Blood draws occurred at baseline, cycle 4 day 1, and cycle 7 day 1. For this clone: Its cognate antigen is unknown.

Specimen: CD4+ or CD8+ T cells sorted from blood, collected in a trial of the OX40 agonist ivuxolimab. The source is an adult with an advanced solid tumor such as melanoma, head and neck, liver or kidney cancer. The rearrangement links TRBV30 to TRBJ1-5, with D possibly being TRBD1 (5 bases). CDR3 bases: TGTGCCTGGAGTGCCGAACGGGGGGAGGGCCAGCCCCAGCATTTT. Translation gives CAWSAERGEGQPQHF.